The clone carrying this T cell receptor (beta chain) was observed a few times. The trim removed 4 bases at V and 6 bases at J, leaving 8 bases unmatched. The CDR3 consists of 15 residues. Per germline, CDR1 SGHRS and CDR2 YFSETQ. This entry belongs to a study of blood T cell repertoires in COVID-19. About the research overall: Acute and convalescent COVID-19 specimens originated in the United States, Italy and Spain. The analysed material was cDNA or gDNA that came from T cells, B-cell-depleted T cells, or PBMCs.

As handled by the study authors: Estimation of nucleated cell counts relied on the amplification of reference gene primers. Repertoires were generated with immunoSEQ multiplex PCR, while TCRdb's copy carries only in-frame clones and drops some. V, J and clone size are those of that table, while D and trimming were read from the DNA. The sample contains about 300,000 clones, more than 70% of which appear only once. V gene TRBV5-1 combines with J gene TRBJ2-2, with 8 bases that match TRBD2. The sequenced sample consisted of peripheral blood. The receptor was derived from a woman in her forties or fifties with acute or convalescent COVID-19. The CDR3 is CASSPTGGDAGELFF. The CDR3, as DNA: TGCGCCAGCAGCCCTACCGGGGGGGACGCCGGGGAGCTGTTTTTT.